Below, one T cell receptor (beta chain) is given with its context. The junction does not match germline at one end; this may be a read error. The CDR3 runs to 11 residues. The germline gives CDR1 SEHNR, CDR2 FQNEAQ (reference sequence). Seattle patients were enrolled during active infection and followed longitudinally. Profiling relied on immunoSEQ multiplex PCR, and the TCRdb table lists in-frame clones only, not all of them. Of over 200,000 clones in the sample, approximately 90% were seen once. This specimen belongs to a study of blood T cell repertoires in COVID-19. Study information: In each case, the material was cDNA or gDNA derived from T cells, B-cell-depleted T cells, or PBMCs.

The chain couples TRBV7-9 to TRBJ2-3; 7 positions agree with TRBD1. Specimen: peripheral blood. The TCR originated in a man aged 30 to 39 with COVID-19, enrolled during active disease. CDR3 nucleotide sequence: TGTGCCAGCAGCTACGGGGACAGCCGGGATTTT. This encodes CASSYGDSRDF.